What follows are 9 T cell receptor beta chains derived from one specimen sequenced in a study of cytomegalovirus exposure and HLA in healthy donors. The PCR was carried out with 60 Vbeta primers and 13 Jbeta primers. Assay: immunoSEQ multiplex PCR; the TCRdb copy retains only in-frame clones and omits some. The table has approximately 70,000 clones, roughly 64% seen once. Sequenced sample: PBMCs. The receptors derive from a man aged 40-50 years in good health and CMV-seropositive.

The V gene is TRBV18, the J gene TRBJ1-4; D not resolved. The CDR3 is made up of 16 amino acids. Germline values: CDR1 KGHSH, CDR2 LQKENI. The V gene lost 4 bases and the J gene lost 3 bases, with 15 bases spanning the gap. CDR3 bases: TGTGCCAGCTCACGAGACCAGAGCGACGCTAATGAAAAACTGTTTTTT. Protein: CASSRDQSDANEKLFF.

The rearrangement links TRBV11-2 to TRBJ1-5; TRBD1 agrees at 7 bases. Trimming removed 5 bases from V and 7 bases from J; junction bases left unmatched: 5. The length of the CDR3 is 13 residues. From germline, CDR1 is SGHAT and CDR2 FQNNGV. The CDR3 region has the DNA TGTGCCAGCAGCACACAGGGGAGACAGCCCCAGCATTTT. Translated: CASSTQGRQPQHF. The full variable domain, rest sourced from reference TRBV11-2 and TRBJ1-5, is EAGVAQSPRYKIIEKRQSVAFWCNPISGHATLYWYQQILGQGPKLLIQFQNNGVVDDSQLPKDRFSAERLKGVDSTLKIQPAKLEDSAVYLCASSTQGRQPQHFGDGTRLSIL.

The chain recombines TRBV5-6 with TRBJ2-3, with 11 bases aligning to TRBD2. V dropped 1 base and J dropped 2; count of bases not matched to a gene: 3. Germline CDR1 reads SGHDT; CDR2 reads YYEEEE. The CDR3 loop spans 16 amino acids. The CDR3 here is CASSLTSGSTTDTQYF. In DNA, the CDR3 is TGTGCCAGCAGCTTGACTAGCGGGAGTACCACAGATACGCAGTATTTT.

The V gene is TRBV4-1, the J gene TRBJ2-1; no reliable D call. CDR3 size: 14 residues. From germline, CDR1 is MGHRA and CDR2 YSYEKL. Trimming shortened V by 4 bases and J by 5 bases, and 12 bases separated the two germline ends. The CDR3 sequence is CASSLIAANNEQFF. The CDR3 DNA reads TGCGCCAGCAGCCTAATAGCCGCGAACAATGAGCAGTTCTTC.

The sample holds a few counts of this clone. This chain connects TRBV11-2 to TRBJ1-1; maybe TRBD1 (5 bases). V lost 1 base to trimming and J lost 7 bases, with 7 bases between them. The CDR3 is 12 amino acids. The germline V gene encodes CDR1 SGHAT and CDR2 FQNNGV. The DNA of the CDR3 is TGTGCCAGCAGCTTAGTCCAGGGTGAAGCTTTCTTT. Translated: CASSLVQGEAFF.

This chain links TRBV6-1 with TRBJ1-1; D call uncertain. Germline V gene lookup returns CDR1 MNHNS and CDR2 SASEGT. CDR3 length equals 14 residues. V lost 0 bases and J 2 bases, leaving 7 bases between the germline ends. For the CDR3, the DNA is TGTGCCAGCAGTGAAGCATCACAAAACACTGAAGCTTTCTTT. This translates into CASSEASQNTEAFF.

This chain connects TRBV9 to TRBJ1-1; D remains ambiguous. V dropped 7 bases and J dropped 0 bases, with 10 bases sitting between them. This CDR3 region has 13 residues. Germline V gene sequence: CDR1 SGDLS, CDR2 YYNGEE. The CDR3 reads CASRRGMNTEAFF. The CDR3 DNA reads TGTGCCAGCCGTAGAGGAATGAACACTGAAGCTTTCTTT.

The CDR3 coding sequence is TGTGCCAGCAGCCCTCTAGTACTTCCCAGGGATGAGCAGTTCTTC. Protein sequence: CASSPLVLPRDEQFF. The V gene is TRBV14, the J gene TRBJ2-1, with D maybe TRBD1 (5 bases). Germline V lookup: CDR1 SGHDN, CDR2 FVKESK. The germline V and J ends were trimmed by 4 bases and 8 bases, with 18 bases remaining between them. This CDR3 is 15 amino acids long.

The V call is TRBV29-1, the J call TRBJ2-5, with a possible D match to TRBD2 (7 bases). V was shortened by 6 bases and J by 4 bases, with 18 bases between the two germline ends. Germline CDR1 SQVTM, CDR2 ANQGSEA. This CDR3 contains 14 residues. This chain's CDR3 is CSVGGGDNAETQYF. In DNA form, the CDR3 reads TGCAGCGTGGGGGGAGGGGACAACGCAGAGACCCAGTACTTC.